This passage covers 30 T cell receptor beta chains from one sample sequenced in a study of shared clonotypes between healthy human individuals. Sequenced by immunoSEQ multiplex PCR; TCRdb stores in-frame clones only, minus some. The repertoire has roughly 530,000 clones, 90% to 96% of them found once; the top ten carry 0.06%. The sequencing sample was made of naive CD4+ T cells sorted from blood. As for subset: CD45RA+ positively selected. Every receptor here comes from a young woman in good health.

J is TRBJ2-7 and V is TRBV6-1; 7 bases align to TRBD1. The CDR3 covers 18 residues. Trimming removed 1 base from V and 5 bases from J; junction bases left unmatched: 17. Germline V gene sequence: CDR1 MNHNS, CDR2 SASEGT. The CDR3 coding sequence is TGTGCCAGCAGTGAAGTTCGGGTGAAGGGGGCTAATAACGACGAGCAGTACTTC. It is translated as CASSEVRVKGANNDEQYF.

The chain links TRBV28 to TRBJ2-3, with D possibly matching TRBD2 (5 bases). The V end was cut by 7 bases, the J end by 0 bases, with 14 bases between. Germline CDR1 reads MDHEN; CDR2 reads SYDVKM. This CDR3 spans 15 amino acids. This CDR3 reads CASTNLADSTDTQYF. DNA of the CDR3: TGTGCCAGCACCAACCTAGCAGATAGCACAGATACGCAGTATTTT.

The chain is built from TRBV7-9 and TRBJ2-1; 14 bases map to TRBD2. The CDR3 is 15 amino acids. The germline gives CDR1 SEHNR, CDR2 FQNEAQ (reference sequence). Losses at the gene ends were 5 bases for V and 8 bases for J; bases not matched to a gene: 5. In DNA form, the CDR3 reads TGTGCCAGCAGCCCGGGACTAGCGGGAGTGGATGAGCAGTTCTTC. This translates into CASSPGLAGVDEQFF.

This clone was seen only once. The CDR3 sequence is CASSLTRFNGDTEAFF. CDR3 DNA: TGCGCCAGCAGCCTAACTCGGTTCAATGGTGACACTGAAGCTTTCTTT. The V gene is TRBV5-1, the J gene TRBJ1-1; D remains ambiguous. The length of the CDR3 is 16 residues. The V gene lost 4 bases and the J gene lost 3 bases, with 19 bases spanning the gap. Germline CDR1 is SGHRS and CDR2 is YFSETQ.

The J gene is TRBJ2-2, the V gene TRBV28; D not certain. CDR3 length: 13 amino acids. V lost 8 bases to trimming and J lost 5 bases, with 12 bases between them. Germline assignment: CDR1 MDHEN and CDR2 SYDVKM. Here the CDR3 reads CASCWGSTGELFF. CDR3 sequence (DNA): TGTGCCAGCTGTTGGGGTTCGACCGGGGAGCTGTTTTTT.

This chain joins TRBV28 and TRBJ2-7, with D tentatively TRBD2 (6 bases). The ends were cut back, 5 bases at V and 3 bases at J, with 14 bases in the middle. The length of the CDR3 is 14 residues. Per germline, CDR1 MDHEN and CDR2 SYDVKM. CDR3 residues: CASSAGPPDYEQYF. For the CDR3, the DNA is TGTGCCAGCAGTGCGGGACCCCCGGACTACGAGCAGTACTTC. Combining the CDR3 with reference TRBV28 and TRBJ2-7 gives the whole variable domain DVKVTQSSRYLVKRTGEKVFLECVQDMDHENMFWYRQDPGLGLRLIYFSYDVKMKEKGDIPEGYSVSREKKERFSLILESASTNQTSMYLCASSAGPPDYEQYFGPGTRLTVT.

The chain recombines TRBV6-5 with TRBJ2-5; D perhaps matches TRBD2 (5 bases). The better agreement between TRBJ2-7 and the DNA end casts doubt on the J call. Germline loops: CDR1 MNHEY, CDR2 SVGAGI. The CDR3 contains 15 residues. CDR3 nucleotides: TGTGCCAGCAGTCACGAGGCGGGCACTTCCTACGAGCAGTACTTC. This gives the protein CASSHEAGTSYEQYF.

The chain combines TRBV6-6 with TRBJ2-7, with 11 bases lining up with TRBD2. CDR1 and CDR2 (germline): MNHNY, SVGAGI (reference sequence). V trimming: 6 bases; J trimming: 4 bases; junction bases outside the gene matches: 5. The CDR3 runs 14 residues. CDR3 bases: TGTGCCAGCAGGGAACTAGCGGGAGAGTACGAGCAGTACTTC. This translates into CASRELAGEYEQYF.

The rearrangement uses TRBV12-1 and TRBJ2-3; the table's D call, TRBD2, has no DNA check behind it. TRBV12-1 is a listed pseudogene. CDR3 length: 16 amino acids. The CDR3 spells CASSFIAASGTDTQYF. CDR3 DNA: TGTGCCAGCAGCTTTATAGCGGCCTCGGGCACAGATACGCAGTATTTT.

The chain couples TRBV10-3 to TRBJ2-1; TRBD2 matches 13 bases. CDR3 size: 16 residues. Germline trimming cut 5 bases from V and 2 bases from J; bases unmatched to any gene: 3. The germline V gene has CDR1 ENHRY and CDR2 SYGVKD. Here the CDR3 reads CAISTSGRATYNEQFF. As DNA, the CDR3 is TGTGCCATCAGTACTAGCGGGAGGGCCACCTACAATGAGCAGTTCTTC.

The genes are TRBV15 and TRBJ2-7; possibly TRBD2 for D (6 bases). Trimming removed 5 bases at V and 0 bases at J, with 20 bases between. Germline CDR1 and CDR2: LNHNV and YYDKDF (reference sequence). The CDR3 runs 17 residues. CDR3 loop: CATSGPRGGTSSYEQYF. CDR3 coding DNA: TGTGCCACCAGCGGGCCGAGGGGAGGAACTAGCTCCTACGAGCAGTACTTC.

The chain joins TRBV28 to TRBJ2-7, with 11 bases aligning to TRBD2. The junction had 9 bases not matched to a gene; V was cut back by 6 bases and J by 2 bases. The CDR3 contains 16 residues. Germline lookup yields CDR1 MDHEN and CDR2 SYDVKM. CDR3 loop: CASRSGLAGSTYEQYF. In nucleotides, the CDR3 is TGTGCCAGCAGATCCGGACTAGCGGGTTCTACCTACGAGCAGTACTTC. The full variable domain, with the rest looked up from reference TRBV28 and TRBJ2-7, is DVKVTQSSRYLVKRTGEKVFLECVQDMDHENMFWYRQDPGLGLRLIYFSYDVKMKEKGDIPEGYSVSREKKERFSLILESASTNQTSMYLCASRSGLAGSTYEQYFGPGTRLTVT.

This chain joins TRBV18 and TRBJ2-1; 11 nucleotides line up with TRBD1. Per the germline V gene, CDR1 is KGHSH and CDR2 is LQKENI. The V segment lost 2 bases and the J segment 6 bases; nucleotides outside the gene matches: 9. The length of the CDR3 is 17 residues. The DNA for the CDR3 is TGTGCCAGCTCACCAGCGGCTTCCGGGACAGGGGGCAATGAGCAGTTCTTC. Translated, it gives CASSPAASGTGGNEQFF.

The gene calls are TRBV4-2 and TRBJ2-3, with D uncertain. Germline lookup yields CDR1 LGHNA and CDR2 YNFKEQ. The CDR3 is 13 residues long. Trimming removed 3 bases from V and 4 bases from J, with 8 bases in between. CDR3 amino acids: CASSQTPPDTQYF. The CDR3 DNA sequence: TGTGCCAGCAGCCAGACCCCCCCAGATACGCAGTATTTT.

The chain joins TRBV28 to TRBJ1-1; D is unresolved. Trimming pared 2 bases from V and 1 base from J, leaving 8 bases between. There are 14 residues in the CDR3. Germline CDR1 reads MDHEN; CDR2 reads SYDVKM. CDR3: CASSLQVTNTEAFF. In DNA, the CDR3 is TGTGCCAGCAGTTTACAGGTTACGAACACTGAAGCTTTCTTT.

The V and J genes are TRBV6-1 and TRBJ1-1, with D uncertain. V lost 0 bases to trimming and J lost 4 bases, with 12 bases between them. The CDR3 loop spans 15 amino acids. Germline CDR1 is MNHNS and CDR2 is SASEGT. CDR3 residues: CASSEAGPLGTEAFF. The CDR3 nucleotides are TGTGCCAGCAGTGAAGCGGGTCCCCTGGGCACTGAAGCTTTCTTT.

The chain carries TRBV5-4 and TRBJ2-1; the D is unclear. The CDR3 extends over 16 amino acids. In germline, CDR1 is SGHNT, CDR2 YYREEE (reference sequence). Trimming left V 4 bases short and J 0 bases short, with 14 bases between. Here the CDR3 DNA reads TGTGCCAGCAGCCTCACTACGCTAAGCTCCTACAATGAGCAGTTCTTC. The encoded protein is CASSLTTLSSYNEQFF.

The chain combines TRBV25-1 with TRBJ2-7; D is unclear. V was clipped by 6 bases and J by 5 bases, with 14 bases between them. The germline V gene encodes CDR1 MGHDK and CDR2 SYGVNS. The CDR3 spans 13 residues. The CDR3 DNA sequence: TGTGCCAGCAGCGGGCCGGTGATCCACGAGCAGTACTTC. It yields the protein CASSGPVIHEQYF.

Of note for this clone: The sample carries other DNA sequences with the same CDR3. The chain carries TRBV6-6 and TRBJ2-5; D tentatively fits TRBD1 or TRBD2 (5 bases each). CDR1 and CDR2 from the germline V gene are MNHNY and SVGAGI (reference sequence). Trimming cost V 9 bases and J 0 bases, with 17 bases left between them. This CDR3 has 15 residues. The CDR3 nucleotides read TGTGCCAGTAGATCCGGGACCCAGAACCAAGAGACCCAGTACTTC. Its translation: CASRSGTQNQETQYF.

This clone was observed a single time. CDR3 sequence: CSAGRVFGYTF. The CDR3 DNA follows: TGCAGTGCTGGCAGGGTTTTTGGCTACACCTTC. V is TRBV20-1 and J is TRBJ1-2, with D perhaps matching TRBD1 (5 bases). The ends were cut back, 5 bases at V and 7 bases at J, with 11 bases in the middle. This CDR3 contains 11 residues. The germline V gene has CDR1 DFQATT and CDR2 SNEGSKA (reference sequence).

The J gene is TRBJ2-7, the V gene TRBV7-9; D remains ambiguous. V was trimmed by 2 bases and J by 6 bases, leaving 14 bases between them. This CDR3 has 14 amino acids. The V gene's germline CDR1 is SEHNR and CDR2 FQNEAQ (reference sequence). The CDR3 is CASSLSGGVREQYF. CDR3 sequence (DNA): TGTGCCAGCAGCTTATCCGGCGGAGTCCGCGAGCAGTACTTC.

The rearrangement uses TRBV2 and TRBJ2-2, with D perhaps matching TRBD1 (5 bases). The CDR3 consists of 16 residues. V dropped 7 bases and J dropped 1 base, with 16 bases sitting between them. Germline lookup yields CDR1 SNHLY and CDR2 FYNNEI. The CDR3 spells CASTSQGALNTGELFF. In nucleotides, the CDR3 is TGTGCCAGCACGTCCCAAGGGGCGCTGAACACCGGGGAGCTGTTTTTT. Complete variable domain (other parts from reference TRBV2 and TRBJ2-2): EPEVTQTPSHQVTQMGQEVILRCVPISNHLYFYWYRQILGQKVEFLVSFYNNEISEKSEIFDDQFSVERPDGSNFTLKIRSTKLEDSAMYFCASTSQGALNTGELFFGEGSRLTVL.

The chain employs TRBV6-1 and TRBJ2-7; TRBD1 matches at 7 bases. Per germline, CDR1 MNHNS and CDR2 SASEGT. The CDR3 runs to 15 residues. V gave up 1 base and J gave up 1 base; unmatched junction bases: 4. CDR3 amino acids: CASSEGQGPSYEQYF. The CDR3 coding sequence is TGTGCCAGCAGTGAAGGACAGGGCCCATCCTACGAGCAGTACTTC.

The chain carries TRBV7-9 and TRBJ1-1; 10 nucleotides agree with TRBD1. CDR1 is SEHNR, CDR2 FQNEAQ, per germline (reference sequence). This CDR3 has 12 residues. V trimming: 6 bases; J trimming: 8 bases; junction bases outside the gene matches: 3. The CDR3, as DNA: TGTGCCAGCAGAGGGACAGGGGTAGAAGCTTTCTTT. This translates into CASRGTGVEAFF.

The chain recombines TRBV6-5 with TRBJ1-5; D is unclear. CDR3 length: 16 amino acids. Per the germline V gene, CDR1 is MNHEY and CDR2 is SVGAGI. Trimming took off 1 base at V and 2 bases at J, with 12 bases between the two ends. The chain's CDR3 is CASSYFPPVGNQPQHF. The DNA for the CDR3 is TGTGCCAGCAGTTACTTTCCCCCGGTGGGCAATCAGCCCCAGCATTTT.

V and J are TRBV7-2 and TRBJ2-1, with 12 bases that match TRBD2. Germline CDR1 is SGHTA and CDR2 is FQGNSA. The CDR3 runs 21 residues. V dropped 0 bases and J dropped 0; count of bases not matched to a gene: 12. The CDR3, as DNA: TGTGCCAGCAGCTTAGCACCCCGACTAGCGGGGGCTCGAGGCTCCTACAATGAGCAGTTCTTC. This encodes CASSLAPRLAGARGSYNEQFF.

The chain uses TRBV28 and TRBJ2-1; the D gene is possibly TRBD2 (6 bases). Germline assignment: CDR1 MDHEN and CDR2 SYDVKM. The V gene lost 5 bases and the J gene lost 0 bases, with 8 bases spanning the gap. This CDR3 is 14 amino acids long. CDR3 loop: CASSPAGSYNEQFF. CDR3 nucleotide sequence: TGTGCCAGCAGTCCAGCGGGCTCCTACAATGAGCAGTTCTTC. Drawing the rest from reference TRBV28 and TRBJ2-1, the complete variable domain is DVKVTQSSRYLVKRTGEKVFLECVQDMDHENMFWYRQDPGLGLRLIYFSYDVKMKEKGDIPEGYSVSREKKERFSLILESASTNQTSMYLCASSPAGSYNEQFFGPGTRLTVL.

This rearrangement joins TRBV5-1 to TRBJ2-7, with D perhaps assigned TRBD1 or TRBD2 (6 bases each). The CDR3 has 17 amino acids. Germline V gene lookup returns CDR1 SGHRS and CDR2 YFSETQ. V was pared by 0 bases and J by 0 bases, with 16 bases between. The DNA for the CDR3 is TGCGCCAGCAGCTTGGACTTCGCCAGGGGAGGCTCCTACGAGCAGTACTTC. Amino acids: CASSLDFARGGSYEQYF.

The chain combines TRBV28 with TRBJ2-5, with D maybe TRBD2 (7 bases). The tail of the sequence fits TRBJ2-7 better, so the J call may be wrong. Germline lookup yields CDR1 MDHEN and CDR2 SYDVKM. The CDR3 length is 14 residues. The CDR3 loop is CASTPQGRAYEQYF. CDR3 DNA: TGTGCCAGCACCCCCCAGGGGAGGGCCTACGAGCAGTACTTC.

This clone showed up just a few times. The J gene is TRBJ1-4, the V gene TRBV7-9; the match to TRBD1 covers 8 bases. The CDR3 spans 15 residues. The V gene end was trimmed by 5 bases and the J gene end by 5 bases; junction bases not matched to a gene: 7. Per germline, CDR1 SEHNR and CDR2 FQNEAQ (reference sequence). The CDR3 here is CASSPLDRENEKLFF. In nucleotides, the CDR3 is TGTGCCAGCAGCCCCCTGGACAGGGAGAATGAAAAACTGTTTTTT.